The 3 T cell receptor beta chains given below trace back to one sample, sequenced in a study of T cells after yellow fever vaccination. One entry per CDR3 protein, called by TCRdb with MiXCR from the 5' RACE reads. Among a few hundred thousand distinct CDR3 sequences, about 7.8% were seen once, and the ten largest hold 17%. The sample in question was PBMCs, obtained about 41 days after the first yellow fever vaccination. Source of these receptors: a man aged 18 to 30 who received the YFV17D yellow fever vaccine.

This clonotype showed up many times. V usage is TRBV20-1 and J usage is TRBJ2-7, with D possibly being TRBD1 or TRBD2 (5 bases each). V was pared by 4 bases and J by 7 bases, with 26 bases between. The germline gives CDR1 DFQATT, CDR2 SNEGSKA (reference sequence). This CDR3 has 16 amino acids. CDR3 residues: CSAMGERWGSLREQYF. The CDR3 coding sequence is TGCAGTGCTATGGGGGAACGTTGGGGATCTCTACGTGAGCAGTACTTC.

A few counts support this clonotype. The chain uses TRBV5-1 and TRBJ1-1; no definite D call. Germline CDR1 reads SGHRS; CDR2 reads YFSETQ. V lost 1 base, J lost 1 base, and 8 bases lay in between. The CDR3 runs 14 residues. CDR3 sequence reads: CASSLHETNTEAFF. The CDR3 nucleotides are TGCGCCAGCAGCTTGCACGAGACGAACACTGAAGCTTTCTTT.

The chain combines TRBV4-3 with TRBJ2-5; weak D call: TRBD2 (6 bases). Germline CDR1 LGHNA, CDR2 YSLEER. V lost 6 bases and J lost 5, with 16 bases in between. This CDR3 contains 14 residues. The CDR3 nucleotides read TGCGCCAGCAGTCTCGGGACTTCAAGGGAGACCCAGTACTTC. It is translated as CASSLGTSRETQYF.